A selection of T cell receptor beta chains follows, all from one sample in a study of Tregs in tolerant kidney transplant recipients. The data were produced by immunoSEQ multiplex PCR, yet TCRdb's version contains in-frame clones alone and is incomplete. The sample includes 55,000 to 75,000 clones, about 89% seen only once; the top ten take 3.5% to 4.5%. This specimen was CD4+ T cells from blood (PBMCs), taken 6 months after the transplant. The receptors stem from a human patient who received a combined kidney and bone marrow transplant. Some T cells may be graft donor cells. Both conserved end residues are part of each CDR3. Each record gives: V gene, clone size, D gene, J gene, CDR3 protein, CDR3 DNA. A D gene is named only where the DNA matches it firmly. A clone size is listed for some rows: how often the clone was seen (once, few, many), or a class if it is expanded.

TRBV9	-	TRBD1	TRBJ2-3	CASSVGAQGSTDTQYF	TGTGCCAGCAGCGTAGGGGCACAGGGGAGCACAGATACGCAGTATTTT
TRBV4-2	few	-	TRBJ1-2	CASSQDYSGMSGYTF	TGTGCCAGCAGCCAAGATTATTCAGGGATGAGTGGCTACACCTTC
TRBV7-3	once	TRBD1	TRBJ2-7	CASSPGQGGFDEQYF	TGTGCCAGCAGCCCGGGACAGGGGGGTTTCGACGAGCAGTACTTC
TRBV15	-	-	TRBJ2-1	CATSRGASSYNEQFF	TGTGCCACCAGCAGAGGAGCGAGCTCCTACAATGAGCAGTTCTTC
TRBV7-3	-	TRBD1	TRBJ1-2	CASSSSTGANYGYTF	TGTGCCAGCAGCTCCTCGACAGGGGCTAACTATGGCTACACCTTC
TRBV21-1	few	-	TRBJ2-2	CARMGQDPNTGELFF	TGTGCCAGGATGGGACAAGACCCGAACACCGGGGAGCTGTTTTTT
TRBV29-1	-	TRBD1	TRBJ2-7	CSVMGQGAGEQYF	TGCAGCGTTATGGGGCAGGGGGCTGGTGAGCAGTACTTC
TRBV7-9	-	-	TRBJ2-1	CASSWVRGGTDNEQFF	TGTGCCAGCAGCTGGGTAAGGGGGGGGACCGACAATGAGCAGTTCTTC
TRBV7-8	-	TRBD2	TRBJ2-1	CASSLGIPSGRQFF	TGTGCCAGCAGCTTAGGGATACCTAGCGGGCGACAGTTCTTC
TRBV6-1	-	-	TRBJ2-5	CASSEAAGLGGETQYF	TGTGCCAGCAGTGAAGCGGCAGGATTAGGGGGAGAGACCCAGTACTTC
TRBV6-1	-	TRBD1	TRBJ1-2	CASTDRGWNYGYTF	TGTGCCAGCACCGACAGGGGCTGGAACTATGGCTACACCTTC
TRBV30	-	TRBD1	TRBJ1-5	CAWSYRGRQPQHF	TGTGCCTGGAGTTACAGGGGGCGTCAGCCCCAGCATTTT
TRBV18	-	-	TRBJ1-1	CASSPGQNTEAFF	TGTGCCAGCTCACCAGGGCAGAACACTGAAGCTTTCTTT
TRBV7-2	-	-	TRBJ2-7	CASSLALGGTIRYEQYF	TGTGCCAGCAGCTTAGCCTTGGGGGGAACCATTCGGTACGAGCAGTACTTC
TRBV5-1	-	TRBD1	TRBJ1-6	CASSPGQGDSPLHF	TGCGCCAGCAGCCCGGGACAGGGGGATTCACCCCTCCACTTT
TRBV19	-	TRBD2	TRBJ2-5	CASSSGLAGVETQYF	TGTGCCAGTAGTTCGGGACTAGCGGGAGTAGAGACCCAGTACTTC
TRBV6-5	-	TRBD1	TRBJ1-2	CASSRTGYRYGYTF	TGTGCCAGCAGTAGGACAGGGTATCGGTATGGCTACACCTTC
TRBV16	-	-	TRBJ1-2	CASSQSGPPYGYTF	TGTGCCAGCAGCCAATCGGGCCCTCCTTATGGCTACACCTTC
TRBV7-2	-	-	TRBJ2-3	CASSIPIWLDTQYF	TGTGCCAGCAGCATCCCAATATGGCTAGATACGCAGTATTTT
TRBV10-3	few	-	TRBJ2-7	CAHGTGSYEQYF	TGTGCCCACGGGACTGGCTCCTACGAGCAGTACTTC
TRBV10-3	few	-	TRBJ1-4	CAISESWRELFF	TGTGCCATCAGTGAGTCGTGGAGGGAACTGTTTTTT
TRBV30	-	-	TRBJ1-5	CAWSAQDNQPQHF	TGTGCCTGGAGTGCACAAGACAATCAGCCCCAGCATTTT
TRBV6-5	-	-	TRBJ1-5	CASSYSGVQPQHF	TGTGCCAGCAGTTACTCCGGGGTTCAGCCCCAGCATTTT
TRBV7-9	-	TRBD1	TRBJ1-1	CASSLGQGGRTEAFF	TGTGCCAGCAGCTTGGGGCAGGGGGGTCGGACTGAAGCTTTCTTT
TRBV18	-	TRBD1	TRBJ2-3	CASSGDSSTDTQYF	TGTGCCAGCTCAGGGGACAGCAGCACAGATACGCAGTATTTT
TRBV23-1	-	TRBD1	TRBJ1-2	CASSQSYWGQGDYGYTF	TGCGCCAGCAGTCAATCGTACTGGGGACAGGGAGACTATGGCTACACCTTC
TRBV4-1	-	TRBD2	TRBJ2-1	CASSQVGLVPIF	TGCGCCAGCAGCCAAGTGGGACTAGTCCCTATCTTC
TRBV10-2	-	-	TRBJ1-2	CASSDEAGWGGYTF	TGCGCCAGCAGTGACGAGGCAGGGTGGGGTGGCTACACCTTC
TRBV7-9	-	TRBD2	TRBJ2-1	CASSLLGTSVSEQFF	TGTGCCAGCAGCTTATTGGGGACTAGCGTCAGTGAGCAGTTCTTC
TRBV7-2	-	-	TRBJ2-1	CASSPGLINNEQFF	TGTGCCAGCAGCCCGGGACTCATAAACAATGAGCAGTTCTTC
TRBV5-1	-	TRBD2	TRBJ2-3	CASSIPSGSTTDTQYF	TGCGCCAGCAGCATCCCCAGCGGGAGCACCACAGATACGCAGTATTTT
TRBV5-1	-	TRBD2	TRBJ2-1	CASSFLATSGGLPDSYNEQFF	TGCGCCAGCAGCTTTCTGGCGACTAGCGGGGGGCTGCCCGACTCCTACAATGAGCAGTTCTTC
TRBV5-1	-	-	TRBJ2-5	CASSLEIGGRPKTQYF	TGCGCCAGCAGCTTGGAAATCGGGGGGCGTCCCAAGACCCAGTACTTC
TRBV6-4	-	TRBD1	TRBJ1-1	CASSAFFNLGTGHVAEAFF	TGTGCCAGCAGTGCATTCTTTAATCTCGGGACAGGTCATGTCGCTGAAGCTTTCTTT
TRBV18	-	TRBD1	TRBJ1-5	CASSATGDSQPQHF	TGTGCCAGCTCAGCGACAGGGGACAGTCAGCCCCAGCATTTT
TRBV5-1	-	TRBD1	TRBJ1-1	CASSLRPIGQGEAFF	TGTGCCAGCAGCTTGAGACCTATAGGACAGGGTGAAGCTTTCTTT
TRBV7-2	-	TRBD2	TRBJ2-3	CASSEGLETDTQYF	TGTGCCAGCAGCGAGGGACTAGAAACAGATACGCAGTATTTT
TRBV7-9	-	TRBD1	TRBJ1-2	CASSARDRGGYTF	TGTGCCAGCAGCGCACGGGACAGGGGCGGCTACACCTTC
TRBV5-4	-	TRBD2	TRBJ2-7	CASSSARTSGTHEQYF	TGTGCCAGCAGCTCCGCTCGGACTAGCGGGACCCACGAGCAGTACTTC
TRBV11-3	-	-	TRBJ2-3	CASSLDHRTLLTDTQYF	TGTGCCAGCAGCTTAGATCACAGGACCCTGCTCACAGATACGCAGTATTTT
TRBV7-9	-	TRBD2	TRBJ2-7	CASSLKGSWAGGYEQYF	TGTGCCAGCAGCTTAAAAGGGAGTTGGGCGGGAGGCTACGAGCAGTACTTC
TRBV11-2	-	-	TRBJ2-1	CASSLGSSYNEQFF	TGTGCCAGCAGCTTGGGGAGCTCCTACAATGAGCAGTTCTTC
TRBV27	once	-	TRBJ1-1	CASRAFRQNTEAFF	TGTGCCAGTCGCGCCTTCAGACAGAACACTGAAGCTTTCTTT
TRBV19	-	TRBD1	TRBJ1-2	CASSSLDREGYTF	TGTGCCAGTAGTTCCCTGGACAGGGAGGGCTACACCTTC
TRBV21-1	-	-	TRBJ2-2	CAIPPPRGRGTGELFF	TGTGCCATCCCTCCCCCTAGAGGGCGGGGCACCGGGGAGCTGTTTTTT
TRBV15	-	-	TRBJ1-2	CATSRDRGGLNYGYTF	TGTGCCACCAGCAGAGATCGGGGGGGACTTAACTATGGCTACACCTTC
TRBV7-2	-	TRBD1	TRBJ2-7	CASSFRTGGNYEQYF	TGTGCCAGCAGCTTTAGGACAGGGGGCAACTACGAGCAGTACTTC
TRBV6-4	-	TRBD1	TRBJ2-1	CAARTGLCRCIGNNEQFF	TGTGCCGCCAGGACAGGGCTCTGTAGGTGCATCGGGAACAATGAGCAGTTCTTC
TRBV7-8	-	-	TRBJ1-6	CASSLALNSPLHF	TGTGCCAGCAGCTTAGCTCTCAATTCACCCCTCCACTTT
TRBV30	-	-	TRBJ1-2	CAWSVLGSQVHGPTQRGYGYTF	TGTGCCTGGAGTGTACTGGGATCCCAGGTTCATGGCCCCACGCAACGGGGGTATGGCTACACCTTC
TRBV11-3	-	TRBD2	TRBJ2-3	CASSSGTSGNTDTQYF	TGTGCCAGCAGCAGCGGGACTAGCGGGAACACAGATACGCAGTATTTT
TRBV9	-	-	TRBJ1-2	CASSVDLGGGYTF	TGTGCCAGCAGCGTAGATTTGGGGGGGGGCTACACCTTC
TRBV5-1	-	-	TRBJ2-6	CASSLQTTWSGGQSSGANVLTF	TGCGCCAGCAGCTTACAGACAACCTGGTCCGGGGGACAGTCCTCTGGGGCCAACGTCCTGACTTTC
TRBV7-2	-	-	TRBJ2-1	CASSSGTGQWQFF	TGTGCCAGCAGCTCGGGGACTGGACAATGGCAGTTCTTC
TRBV4-2	-	TRBD2	TRBJ2-1	CASSQDWRQRGGNEQFF	TGTGCCAGCAGCCAAGATTGGAGGCAGCGGGGGGGCAATGAGCAGTTCTTC
TRBV11-2	-	TRBD1	TRBJ2-7	CASSSTQGAWEQYF	TGTGCCAGCAGCTCGACTCAGGGGGCATGGGAGCAGTACTTC
TRBV28	once	-	TRBJ1-2	CASSVQAYYGYTF	TGTGCCAGCAGCGTACAGGCGTACTATGGCTACACCTTC
TRBV6-5	-	TRBD2	TRBJ2-1	CASTRGGGPYNEQFF	TGTGCCAGCACCCGCGGGGGGGGGCCCTACAATGAGCAGTTCTTC
TRBV15	-	TRBD1	TRBJ2-7	CATSPRGLTYEQYF	TGTGCCACCAGCCCCAGGGGGCTGACCTACGAGCAGTACTTC
TRBV7-6	-	-	TRBJ1-1	CASSYTGNTEAFF	TGTGCCAGCAGCTATACAGGGAACACTGAAGCTTTCTTT